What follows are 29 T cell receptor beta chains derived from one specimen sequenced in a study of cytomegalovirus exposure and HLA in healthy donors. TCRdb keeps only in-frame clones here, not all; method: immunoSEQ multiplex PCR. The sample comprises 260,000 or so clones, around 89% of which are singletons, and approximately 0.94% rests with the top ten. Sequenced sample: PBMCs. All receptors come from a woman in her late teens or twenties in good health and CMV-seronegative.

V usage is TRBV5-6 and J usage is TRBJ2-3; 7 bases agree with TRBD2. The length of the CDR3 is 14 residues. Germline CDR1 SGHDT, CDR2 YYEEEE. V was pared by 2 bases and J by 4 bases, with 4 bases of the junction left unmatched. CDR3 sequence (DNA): TGTGCCAGCAGCTTACGACTAGCCCCAGATACGCAGTATTTT. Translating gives CASSLRLAPDTQYF.

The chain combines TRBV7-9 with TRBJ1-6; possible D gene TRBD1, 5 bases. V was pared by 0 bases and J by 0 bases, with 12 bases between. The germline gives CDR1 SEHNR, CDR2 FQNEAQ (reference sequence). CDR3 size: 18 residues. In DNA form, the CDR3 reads TGTGCCAGCAGCTTAGCGCTGGAGGGGAGCTCCTATAATTCACCCCTCCACTTT. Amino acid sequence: CASSLALEGSSYNSPLHF.

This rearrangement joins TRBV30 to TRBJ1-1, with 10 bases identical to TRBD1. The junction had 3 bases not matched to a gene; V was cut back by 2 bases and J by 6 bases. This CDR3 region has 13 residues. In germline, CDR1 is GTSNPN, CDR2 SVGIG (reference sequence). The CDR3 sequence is CAWSRQGAAEAFF. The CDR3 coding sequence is TGTGCCTGGAGTCGACAGGGGGCGGCTGAAGCTTTCTTT.

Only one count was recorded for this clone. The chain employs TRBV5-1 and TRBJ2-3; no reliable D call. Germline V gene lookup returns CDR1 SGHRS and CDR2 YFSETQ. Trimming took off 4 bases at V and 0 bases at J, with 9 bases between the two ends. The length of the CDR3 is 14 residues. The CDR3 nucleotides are TGCGCCAGCAGCCCTACCCACAGCACAGATACGCAGTATTTT. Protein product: CASSPTHSTDTQYF.

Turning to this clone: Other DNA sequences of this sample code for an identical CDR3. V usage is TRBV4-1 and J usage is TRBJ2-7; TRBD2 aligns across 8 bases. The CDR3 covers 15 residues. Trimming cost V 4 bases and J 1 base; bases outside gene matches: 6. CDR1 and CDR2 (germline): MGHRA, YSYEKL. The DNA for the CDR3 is TGCGCCAGCAGCCCAACCGGGACTAGGTCCTACGAGCAGTACTTC. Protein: CASSPTGTRSYEQYF.

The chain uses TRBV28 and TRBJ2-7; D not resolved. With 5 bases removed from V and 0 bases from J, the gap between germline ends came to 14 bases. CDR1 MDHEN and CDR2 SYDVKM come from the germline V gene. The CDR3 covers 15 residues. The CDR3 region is CASSRKLRISYEQYF. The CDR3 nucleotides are TGTGCCAGCAGTCGGAAGCTCAGGATCTCCTACGAGCAGTACTTC.

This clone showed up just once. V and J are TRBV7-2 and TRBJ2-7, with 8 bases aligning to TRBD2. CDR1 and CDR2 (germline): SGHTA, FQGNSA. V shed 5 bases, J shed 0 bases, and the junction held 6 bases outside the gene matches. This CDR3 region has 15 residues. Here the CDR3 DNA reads TGTGCCAGCAGCCGAAAGCGGGAGTTCTCCTACGAGCAGTACTTC. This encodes CASSRKREFSYEQYF.

The CDR3 nucleotides read TGTGCCAGCAGTGCAGGGGGAGTTAGGGCTTTCTTT. Protein product: CASSAGGVRAFF. The V gene is TRBV28, the J gene TRBJ1-1, with 7 nucleotides matching TRBD1. This CDR3 has 12 residues. Germline V gene data show CDR1 as MDHEN and CDR2 as SYDVKM. V dropped 5 bases and J dropped 11; count of bases not matched to a gene: 8.

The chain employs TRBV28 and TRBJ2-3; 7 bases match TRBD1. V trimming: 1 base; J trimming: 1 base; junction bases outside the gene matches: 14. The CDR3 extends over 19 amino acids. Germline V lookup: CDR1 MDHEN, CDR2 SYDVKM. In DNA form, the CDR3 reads TGTGCCAGCAGTTTATCGACAGGGAAAGGGTTTAGGGGCACAGATACGCAGTATTTT. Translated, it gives CASSLSTGKGFRGTDTQYF.

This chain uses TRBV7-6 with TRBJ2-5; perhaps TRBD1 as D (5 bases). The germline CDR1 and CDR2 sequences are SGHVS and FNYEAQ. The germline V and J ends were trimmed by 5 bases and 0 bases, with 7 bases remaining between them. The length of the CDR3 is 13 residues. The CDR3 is CASSRGNQETQYF. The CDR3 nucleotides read TGTGCCAGCAGCAGGGGTAACCAAGAGACCCAGTACTTC. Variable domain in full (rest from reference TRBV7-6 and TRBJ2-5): GAGVSQSPRYKVTKRGQDVALRCDPISGHVSLYWYRQALGQGPEFLTYFNYEAQQDKSGLPNDRFSAERPEGSISTLTIQRTEQRDSAMYRCASSRGNQETQYFGPGTRLLVL.

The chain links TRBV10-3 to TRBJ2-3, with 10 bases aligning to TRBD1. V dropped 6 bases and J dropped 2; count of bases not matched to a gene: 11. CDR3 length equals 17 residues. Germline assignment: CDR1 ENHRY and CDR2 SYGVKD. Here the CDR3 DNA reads TGTGCCATCAGGGACCTCTCGGGACAGGGGACCACAGATACGCAGTATTTT. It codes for CAIRDLSGQGTTDTQYF.

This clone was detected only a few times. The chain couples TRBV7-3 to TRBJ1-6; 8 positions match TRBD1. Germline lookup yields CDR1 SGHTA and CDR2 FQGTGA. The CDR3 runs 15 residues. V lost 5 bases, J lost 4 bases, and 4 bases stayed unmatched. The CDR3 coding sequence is TGTGCCAGCAGCGGTACAGGGGGTTATAATTCACCCCTCCACTTT. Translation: CASSGTGGYNSPLHF.

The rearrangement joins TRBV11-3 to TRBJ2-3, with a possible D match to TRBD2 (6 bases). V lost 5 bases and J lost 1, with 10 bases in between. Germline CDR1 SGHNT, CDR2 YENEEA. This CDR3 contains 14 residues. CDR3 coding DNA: TGTGCCAGCAGCCACGGGGGACGCACAGATACGCAGTATTTT. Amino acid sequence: CASSHGGRTDTQYF.

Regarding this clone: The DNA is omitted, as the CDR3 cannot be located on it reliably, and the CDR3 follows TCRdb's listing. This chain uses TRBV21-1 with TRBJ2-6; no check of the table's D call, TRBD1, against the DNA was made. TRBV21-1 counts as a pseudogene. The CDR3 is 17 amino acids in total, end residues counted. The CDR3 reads CASSKDRFGSGANVLTF.

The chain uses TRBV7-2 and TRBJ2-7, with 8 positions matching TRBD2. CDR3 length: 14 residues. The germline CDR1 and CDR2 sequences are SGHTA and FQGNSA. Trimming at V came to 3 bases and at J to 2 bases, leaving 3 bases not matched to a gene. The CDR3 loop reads CASSFSGIAYEQYF. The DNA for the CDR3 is TGTGCCAGCAGCTTTAGCGGGATAGCCTACGAGCAGTACTTC.

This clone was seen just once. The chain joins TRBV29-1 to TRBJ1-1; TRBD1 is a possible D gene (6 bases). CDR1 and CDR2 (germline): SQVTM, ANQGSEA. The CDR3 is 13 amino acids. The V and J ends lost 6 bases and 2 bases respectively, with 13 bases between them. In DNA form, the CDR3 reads TGCAGCGTCCCAGGGGCCCTAAACACTGAAGCTTTCTTT. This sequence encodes CSVPGALNTEAFF. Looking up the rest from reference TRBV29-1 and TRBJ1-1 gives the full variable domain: SAVISQKPSRDICQRGTSLTIQCQVDSQVTMMFWYRQQPGQSLTLIATANQGSEATYESGFVIDKFPISRPNLTFSTLTVSNMSPEDSSIYLCSVPGALNTEAFFGQGTRLTVV.

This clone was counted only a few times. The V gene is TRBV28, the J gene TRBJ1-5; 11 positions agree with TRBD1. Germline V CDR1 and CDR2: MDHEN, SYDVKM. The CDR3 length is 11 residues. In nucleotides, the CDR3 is TGTGGGACAGGGGGCGGTCAGCCCCAGCATTTT. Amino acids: CGTGGGQPQHF.

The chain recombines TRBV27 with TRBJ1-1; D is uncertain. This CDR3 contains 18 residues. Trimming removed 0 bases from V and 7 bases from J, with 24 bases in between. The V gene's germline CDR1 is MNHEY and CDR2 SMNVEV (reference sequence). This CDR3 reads CASSLSRRGGQLTNEAFF. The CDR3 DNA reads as TGTGCCAGCAGTTTATCGCGGAGAGGAGGGCAACTGACAAATGAAGCTTTCTTT.

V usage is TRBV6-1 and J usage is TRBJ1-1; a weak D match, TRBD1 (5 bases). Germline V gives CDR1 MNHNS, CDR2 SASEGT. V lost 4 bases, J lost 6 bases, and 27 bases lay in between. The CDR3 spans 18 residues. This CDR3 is CASSARQIIGLREAEAFF. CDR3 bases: TGTGCCAGCAGTGCTAGACAGATTATAGGACTCCGGGAGGCTGAAGCTTTCTTT.

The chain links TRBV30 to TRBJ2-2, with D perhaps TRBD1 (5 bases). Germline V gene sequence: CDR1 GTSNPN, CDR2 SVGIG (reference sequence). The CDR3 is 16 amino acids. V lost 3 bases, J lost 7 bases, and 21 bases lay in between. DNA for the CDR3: TGTGCCTGGAGACCGGCTGGGGCCGTCGGCGGCGGGGAGCTGTTTTTT. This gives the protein CAWRPAGAVGGGELFF.

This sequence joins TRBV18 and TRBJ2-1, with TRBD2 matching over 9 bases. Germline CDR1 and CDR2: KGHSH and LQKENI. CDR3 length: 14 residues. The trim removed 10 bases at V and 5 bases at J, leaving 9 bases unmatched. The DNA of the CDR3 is TGTGCCATCACCGGGACTAGCCCACACAATGAGCAGTTCTTC. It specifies CAITGTSPHNEQFF.

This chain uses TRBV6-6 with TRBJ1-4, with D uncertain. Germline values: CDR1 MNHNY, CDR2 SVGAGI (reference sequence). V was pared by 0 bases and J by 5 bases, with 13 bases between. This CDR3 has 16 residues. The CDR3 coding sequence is TGTGCCAGCAGTTACTCAGCGGAGTCACTGAATGAAAAACTGTTTTTT. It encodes CASSYSAESLNEKLFF.

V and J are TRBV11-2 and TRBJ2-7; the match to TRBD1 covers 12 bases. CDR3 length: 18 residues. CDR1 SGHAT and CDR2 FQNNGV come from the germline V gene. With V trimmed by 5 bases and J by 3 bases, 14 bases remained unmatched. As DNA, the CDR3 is TGTGCCAGCAGCGACCATAGGCCGGGACAGGGGGCTTTCTACGAGCAGTACTTC. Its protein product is CASSDHRPGQGAFYEQYF.

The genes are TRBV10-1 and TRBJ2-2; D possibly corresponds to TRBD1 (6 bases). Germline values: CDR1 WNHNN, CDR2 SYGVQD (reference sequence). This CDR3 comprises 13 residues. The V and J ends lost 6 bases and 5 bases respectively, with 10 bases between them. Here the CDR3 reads CASSLQGTGELFF. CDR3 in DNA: TGCGCCAGCAGCCTACAGGGTACCGGGGAGCTGTTTTTT.

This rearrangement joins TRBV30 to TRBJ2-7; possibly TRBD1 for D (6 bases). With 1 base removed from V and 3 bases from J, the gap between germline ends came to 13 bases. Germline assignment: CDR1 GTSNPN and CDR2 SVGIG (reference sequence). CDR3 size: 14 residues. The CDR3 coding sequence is TGTGCCTGGAGTGGGACAGAGAGGAACTACGAGCAGTACTTC. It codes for CAWSGTERNYEQYF.

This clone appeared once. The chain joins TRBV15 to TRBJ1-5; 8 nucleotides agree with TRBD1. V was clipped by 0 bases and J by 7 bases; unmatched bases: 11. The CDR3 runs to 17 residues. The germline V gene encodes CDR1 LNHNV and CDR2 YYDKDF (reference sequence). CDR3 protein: CATSRDPQGAVRQPQHF. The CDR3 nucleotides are TGTGCCACCAGCAGAGATCCCCAGGGGGCGGTTCGGCAGCCCCAGCATTTT.

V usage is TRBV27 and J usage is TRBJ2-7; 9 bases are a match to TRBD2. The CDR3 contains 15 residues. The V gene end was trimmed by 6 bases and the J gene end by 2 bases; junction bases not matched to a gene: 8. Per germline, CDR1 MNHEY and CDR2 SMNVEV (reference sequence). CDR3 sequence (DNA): TGTGCCAGCAGGCGACCGGGACTAGCCACCTACGAGCAGTACTTC. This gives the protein CASRRPGLATYEQYF.

CDR3 DNA sequence: TGTGCCAGCTCACCAGGACAGGGGGTCCCCCATGAGCAGTTCTTC. Its protein product is CASSPGQGVPHEQFF. V and J are TRBV18 and TRBJ2-1; TRBD1 agrees at 10 bases. This CDR3 is 15 amino acids long. V trimming: 2 bases; J trimming: 8 bases; junction bases outside the gene matches: 6. Germline assignment: CDR1 KGHSH and CDR2 LQKENI.

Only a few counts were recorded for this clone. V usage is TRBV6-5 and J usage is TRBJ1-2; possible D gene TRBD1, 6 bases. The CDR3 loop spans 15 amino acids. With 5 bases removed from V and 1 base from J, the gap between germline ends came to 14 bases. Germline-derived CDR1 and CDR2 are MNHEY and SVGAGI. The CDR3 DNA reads TGTGCCAGCAGTAGTGGGGGCTGGGGTAACTATGGCTACACCTTC. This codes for CASSSGGWGNYGYTF.